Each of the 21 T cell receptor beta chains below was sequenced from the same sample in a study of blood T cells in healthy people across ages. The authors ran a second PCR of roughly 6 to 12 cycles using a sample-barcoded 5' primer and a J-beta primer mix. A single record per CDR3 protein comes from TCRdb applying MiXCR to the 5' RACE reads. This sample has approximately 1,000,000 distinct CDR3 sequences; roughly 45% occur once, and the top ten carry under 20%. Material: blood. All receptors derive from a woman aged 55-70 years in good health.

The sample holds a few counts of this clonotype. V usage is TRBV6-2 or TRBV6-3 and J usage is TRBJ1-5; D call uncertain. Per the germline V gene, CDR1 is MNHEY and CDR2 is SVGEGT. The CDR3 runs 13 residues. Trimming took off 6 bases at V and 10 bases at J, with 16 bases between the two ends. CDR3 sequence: CASSSYFARPQHF. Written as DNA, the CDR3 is TGTGCCAGCAGCTCCTACTTCGCCCGTCCCCAGCATTTT.

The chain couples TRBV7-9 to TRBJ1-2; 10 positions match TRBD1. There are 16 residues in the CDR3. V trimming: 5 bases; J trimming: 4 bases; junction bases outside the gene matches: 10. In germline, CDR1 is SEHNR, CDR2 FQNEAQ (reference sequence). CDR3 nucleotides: TGTGCCAGCAGCCTCGGGACAGGGGTAATCGGCTATGGCTACACCTTC. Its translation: CASSLGTGVIGYGYTF.

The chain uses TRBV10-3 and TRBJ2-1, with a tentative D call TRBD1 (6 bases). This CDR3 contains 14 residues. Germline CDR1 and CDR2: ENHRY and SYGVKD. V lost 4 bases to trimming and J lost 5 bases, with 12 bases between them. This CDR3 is CAISARTENNEQFF. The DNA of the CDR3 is TGTGCCATCAGTGCCAGGACAGAGAACAATGAGCAGTTCTTC.

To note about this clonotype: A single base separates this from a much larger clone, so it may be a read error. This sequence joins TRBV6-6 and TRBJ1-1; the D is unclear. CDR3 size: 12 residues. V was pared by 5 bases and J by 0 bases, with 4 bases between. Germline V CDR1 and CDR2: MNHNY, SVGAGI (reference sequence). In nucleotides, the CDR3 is TGTGCCAGCAGTCACCTGAACACTGAAGCTTTCTTT. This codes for CASSHLNTEAFF.

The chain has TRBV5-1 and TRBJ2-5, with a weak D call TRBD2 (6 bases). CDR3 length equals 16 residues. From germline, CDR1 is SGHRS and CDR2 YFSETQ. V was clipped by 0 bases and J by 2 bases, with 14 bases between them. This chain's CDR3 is CASSLARGTRQETQYF. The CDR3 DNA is TGCGCCAGCAGCTTGGCCCGCGGGACCAGACAAGAGACCCAGTACTTC.

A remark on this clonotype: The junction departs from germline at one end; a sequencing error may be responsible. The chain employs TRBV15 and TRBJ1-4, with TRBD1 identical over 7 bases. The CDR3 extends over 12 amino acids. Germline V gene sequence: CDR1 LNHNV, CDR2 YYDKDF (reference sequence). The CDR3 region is CGTGTDNEKLFF. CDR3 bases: TGTGGCACCGGGACAGATAATGAAAAACTGTTTTTT.

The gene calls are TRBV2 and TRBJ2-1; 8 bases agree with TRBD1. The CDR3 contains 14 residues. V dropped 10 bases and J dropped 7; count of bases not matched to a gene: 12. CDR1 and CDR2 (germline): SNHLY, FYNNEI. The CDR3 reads CATSGETGANEQFF. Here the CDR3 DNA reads TGTGCCACCTCGGGAGAGACAGGGGCGAATGAGCAGTTCTTC.

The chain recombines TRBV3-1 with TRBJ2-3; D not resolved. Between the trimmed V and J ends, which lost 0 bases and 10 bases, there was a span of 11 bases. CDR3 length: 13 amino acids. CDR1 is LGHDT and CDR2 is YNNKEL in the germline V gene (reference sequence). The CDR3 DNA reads TGTGCCAGCAGCCAAGATCTATATAGTCCGCAGTATTTT. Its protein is CASSQDLYSPQYF.

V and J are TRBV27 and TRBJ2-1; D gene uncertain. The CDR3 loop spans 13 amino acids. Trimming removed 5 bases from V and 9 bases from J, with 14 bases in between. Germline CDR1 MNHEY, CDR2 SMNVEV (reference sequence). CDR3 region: CASSTSRPSEQFF. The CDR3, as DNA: TGTGCCAGCAGTACCTCTAGACCCAGTGAGCAGTTCTTC.

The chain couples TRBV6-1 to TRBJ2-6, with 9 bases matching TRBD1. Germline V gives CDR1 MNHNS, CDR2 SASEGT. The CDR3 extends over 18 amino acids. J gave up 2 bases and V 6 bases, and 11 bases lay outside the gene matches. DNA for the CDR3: TGTGCCAGCAGCCGCTTGGGACAGGGCCGGACTGGGGCCAACGTCCTGACTTTC. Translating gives CASSRLGQGRTGANVLTF.

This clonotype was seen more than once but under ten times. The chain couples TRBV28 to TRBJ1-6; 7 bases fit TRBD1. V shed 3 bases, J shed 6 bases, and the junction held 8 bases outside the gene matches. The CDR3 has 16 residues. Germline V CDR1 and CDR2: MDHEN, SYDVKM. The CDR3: CASSFGQGGINSPLHF. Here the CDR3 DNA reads TGTGCCAGCAGTTTTGGGCAGGGGGGAATTAATTCACCCCTCCACTTT.

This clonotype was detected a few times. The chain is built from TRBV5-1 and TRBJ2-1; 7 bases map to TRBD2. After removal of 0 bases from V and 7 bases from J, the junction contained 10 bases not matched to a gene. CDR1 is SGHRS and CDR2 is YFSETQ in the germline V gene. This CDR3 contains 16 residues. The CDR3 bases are TGCGCCAGCAGCTTGGGGGCGGGAGTGTCAACGAATGAGCAGTTCTTC. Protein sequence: CASSLGAGVSTNEQFF.

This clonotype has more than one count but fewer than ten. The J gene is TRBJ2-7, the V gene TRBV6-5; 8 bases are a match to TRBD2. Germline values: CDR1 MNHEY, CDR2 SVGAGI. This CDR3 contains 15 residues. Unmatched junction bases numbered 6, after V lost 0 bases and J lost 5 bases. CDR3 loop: CASSYSPAGDHEQYF. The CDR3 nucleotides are TGTGCCAGCAGTTACTCTCCAGCGGGAGACCACGAGCAGTACTTC.

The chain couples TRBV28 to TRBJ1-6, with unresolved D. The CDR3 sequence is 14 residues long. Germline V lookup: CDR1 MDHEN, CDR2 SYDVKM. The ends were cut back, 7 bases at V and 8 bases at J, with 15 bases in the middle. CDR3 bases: TGTGCCAGCACAACCCTCCCGAGGTATTCACCCCTCCACTTT. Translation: CASTTLPRYSPLHF.

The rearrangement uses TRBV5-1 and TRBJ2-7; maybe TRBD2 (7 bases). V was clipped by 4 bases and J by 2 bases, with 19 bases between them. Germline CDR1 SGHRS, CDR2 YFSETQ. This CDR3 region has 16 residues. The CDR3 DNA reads TGCGCCAGCAGCCGGGGGGCTACGGTCTTCGCCTACGAGCAGTACTTC. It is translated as CASSRGATVFAYEQYF.

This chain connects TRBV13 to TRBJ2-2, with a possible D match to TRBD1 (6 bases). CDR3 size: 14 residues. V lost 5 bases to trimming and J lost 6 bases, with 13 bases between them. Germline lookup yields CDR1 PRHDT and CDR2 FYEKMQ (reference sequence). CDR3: CASSTRQVAGELFF. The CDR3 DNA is TGTGCCAGCAGCACCCGACAGGTGGCCGGGGAGCTGTTTTTT.

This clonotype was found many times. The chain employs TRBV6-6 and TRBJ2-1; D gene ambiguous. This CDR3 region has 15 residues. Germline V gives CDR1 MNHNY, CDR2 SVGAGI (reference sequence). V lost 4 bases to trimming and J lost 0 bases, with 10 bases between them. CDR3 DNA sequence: TGTGCCAGCAGTTGGGATCCAAGCTCCTACAATGAGCAGTTCTTC. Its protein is CASSWDPSSYNEQFF.

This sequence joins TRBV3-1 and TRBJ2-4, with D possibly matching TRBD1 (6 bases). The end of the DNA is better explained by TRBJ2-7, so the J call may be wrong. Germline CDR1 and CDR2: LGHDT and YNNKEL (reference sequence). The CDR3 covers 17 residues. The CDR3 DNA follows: TGTGCCAGCAGCCAAGTTCAAGGACTGGGGGCATGGTACGAGCAGTACTTC. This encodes CASSQVQGLGAWYEQYF.

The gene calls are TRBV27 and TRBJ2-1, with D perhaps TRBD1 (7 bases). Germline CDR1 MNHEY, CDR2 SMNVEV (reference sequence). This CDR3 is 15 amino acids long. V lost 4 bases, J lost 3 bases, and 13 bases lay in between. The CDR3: CASSSGGQIYNEQFF. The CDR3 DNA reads TGTGCCAGCAGTTCCGGGGGACAGATCTACAATGAGCAGTTCTTC.

CDR3 protein: CASSELGVSGEQYF. The CDR3 region has the DNA TGCGCCAGCAGTGAGTTAGGGGTTTCGGGAGAGCAGTACTTC. The chain combines TRBV10-1 with TRBJ2-5, with a weak D call TRBD2 (6 bases). The germline V gene encodes CDR1 WNHNN and CDR2 SYGVQD (reference sequence). The CDR3 sequence is 14 residues long. Deletions cut 1 base from V and 11 bases from J, with 17 bases between.

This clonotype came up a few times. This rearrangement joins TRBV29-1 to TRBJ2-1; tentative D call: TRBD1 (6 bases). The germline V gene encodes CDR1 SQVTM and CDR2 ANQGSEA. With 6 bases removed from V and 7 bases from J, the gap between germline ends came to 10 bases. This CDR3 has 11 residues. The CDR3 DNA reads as TGCAGCGTCCTAGGGGGAAATGAGCAGTTCTTC. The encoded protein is CSVLGGNEQFF.